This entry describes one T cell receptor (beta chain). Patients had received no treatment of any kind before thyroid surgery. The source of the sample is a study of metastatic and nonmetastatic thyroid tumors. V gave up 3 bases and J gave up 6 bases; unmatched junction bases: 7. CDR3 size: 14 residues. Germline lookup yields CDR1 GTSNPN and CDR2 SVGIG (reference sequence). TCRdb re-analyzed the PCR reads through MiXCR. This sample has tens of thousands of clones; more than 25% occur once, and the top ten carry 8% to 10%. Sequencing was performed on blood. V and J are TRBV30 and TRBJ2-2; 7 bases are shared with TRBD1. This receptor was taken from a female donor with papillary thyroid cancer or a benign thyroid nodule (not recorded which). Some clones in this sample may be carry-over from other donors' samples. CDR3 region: CAWRSGTDAGELFF. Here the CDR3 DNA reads TGTGCCTGGAGATCCGGGACAGACGCCGGGGAGCTGTTTTTT. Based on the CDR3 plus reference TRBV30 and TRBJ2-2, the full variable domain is SQTIHQWPATLVQPVGSPLSLECTVEGTSNPNLYWYRQAAGRGLQLLFYSVGIGQISSEVPQNLSASRPQDRQFILSSKKLLLSDSGFYLCAWRSGTDAGELFFGEGSRLTVL.